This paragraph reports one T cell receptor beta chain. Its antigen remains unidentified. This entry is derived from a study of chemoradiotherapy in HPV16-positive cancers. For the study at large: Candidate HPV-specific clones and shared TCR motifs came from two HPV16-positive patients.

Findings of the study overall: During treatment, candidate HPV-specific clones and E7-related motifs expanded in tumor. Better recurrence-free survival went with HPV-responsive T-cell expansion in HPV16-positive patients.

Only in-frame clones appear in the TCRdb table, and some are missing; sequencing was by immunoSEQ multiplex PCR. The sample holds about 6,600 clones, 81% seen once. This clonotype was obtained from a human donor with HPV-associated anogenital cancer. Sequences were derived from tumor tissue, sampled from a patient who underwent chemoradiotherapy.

The CDR3 reads CASSSIQGDYGYTF. The DNA for the CDR3 is TGTGCCAGCAGCTCTATACAGGGGGACTATGGCTACACCTTC. The genes are TRBV28 and TRBJ1-2; 8 nucleotides match TRBD1. This CDR3 has 14 residues. CDR1 and CDR2 (germline): MDHEN, SYDVKM. The V segment lost 6 bases and the J segment 3 bases; nucleotides outside the gene matches: 6.